The rows below give T cell receptor beta chains drawn from one sample of a study of Graves' ophthalmopathy and Graves' hyperthyroidism. TCRdb recomputed calls from the multiplex PCR reads with MiXCR, one row per CDR3 protein. The sample contains 400,000 to 500,000 distinct CDR3 sequences, 21% of which appear only once. The sequenced sample was peripheral blood. Source of these receptors: a woman aged 18-29 years with stable Graves' hyperthyroidism. CDR3s include the opening cysteine and the closing phenylalanine or tryptophan. The order of the fields is V gene, D gene, clone size, J gene, CDR3 protein, CDR3 DNA. D genes are given only for firm matches. The listing skips clone size in some rows; elsewhere it reads once, few, many or a size class.

V gene: TRBV7-9; D gene: TRBD2; clone size: many; J gene: TRBJ2-5; CDR3 protein: CASSLMGTSQNF; CDR3 DNA: TGTGCCAGCAGCTTAATGGGGACTAGTCAAAACTTC
V gene: TRBV20-1; D gene: .; clone size: few; J gene: TRBJ1-5; CDR3 protein: CSARGGWGQPQHF; CDR3 DNA: TGCAGTGCCCGGGGGGGGTGGGGACAGCCCCAGCATTTT
V gene: TRBV28; D gene: .; clone size: many; J gene: TRBJ2-7; CDR3 protein: CASSITRHPLSYEQYF; CDR3 DNA: TGTGCCAGCAGTATTACAAGACACCCCCTATCCTACGAGCAGTACTTC
V gene: TRBV24-1; D gene: .; clone size: many; J gene: TRBJ1-3; CDR3 protein: CATSDPQGKRNTIYF; CDR3 DNA: TGTGCCACCAGTGATCCCCAAGGGAAAAGAAACACCATATATTTT
V gene: TRBV20-1; D gene: TRBD1; clone size: many; J gene: TRBJ1-3; CDR3 protein: CSARTPAGRGRGNTIYF; CDR3 DNA: TGCAGTGCTAGAACCCCCGCCGGCAGGGGGAGAGGAAACACCATATATTTT
V gene: TRBV27; D gene: TRBD1; clone size: many; J gene: TRBJ2-2; CDR3 protein: CASSEWTGANTGELFF; CDR3 DNA: TGTGCCAGCAGTGAATGGACAGGGGCGAACACCGGGGAGCTGTTTTTT
V gene: TRBV6-1; D gene: .; clone size: once; J gene: TRBJ1-1; CDR3 protein: CASSAGLTEAFF; CDR3 DNA: TGTGCCAGCAGTGCAGGGCTCACTGAAGCTTTCTTT
V gene: TRBV7-2; D gene: TRBD2; clone size: many; J gene: TRBJ2-1; CDR3 protein: CASSLGTSGRGFSKFF; CDR3 DNA: TGTGCCAGCAGCTTAGGGACTAGCGGGAGGGGGTTTTCTAAGTTCTTC
V gene: TRBV10-3; D gene: TRBD2; clone size: many; J gene: TRBJ2-7; CDR3 protein: CAISGNSGRAGEQYF; CDR3 DNA: TGTGCCATCAGTGGAAATAGCGGGAGGGCTGGAGAGCAGTACTTC
V gene: TRBV3-1; D gene: TRBD1; clone size: .; J gene: TRBJ1-1; CDR3 protein: CASSEQGAGTEAFF; CDR3 DNA: TGTGCCAGCAGCGAACAGGGGGCGGGCACTGAAGCTTTCTTT
V gene: TRBV19; D gene: TRBD1; clone size: few; J gene: TRBJ1-1; CDR3 protein: CASSSGDRGPTAFF; CDR3 DNA: TGTGCCAGTAGTTCTGGGGACAGGGGGCCAACAGCTTTCTTT
V gene: TRBV6-2/TRBV6-3; D gene: TRBD2; clone size: many; J gene: TRBJ2-5; CDR3 protein: CASSLIAGGNQETQYF; CDR3 DNA: TGTGCCAGCAGTCTCATAGCGGGAGGGAATCAAGAGACCCAGTACTTC
V gene: TRBV12-3/TRBV12-4; D gene: .; clone size: many; J gene: TRBJ2-5; CDR3 protein: CASSPGIRETQYF; CDR3 DNA: TGTGCCAGCAGTCCCGGGATCCGCGAGACCCAGTACTTC
V gene: TRBV7-2; D gene: .; clone size: many; J gene: TRBJ2-7; CDR3 protein: CASSSAGRRNEQYF; CDR3 DNA: TGTGCCAGCAGCTCCGCCGGGCGCCGGAACGAGCAGTACTTC
V gene: TRBV6-1; D gene: .; clone size: many; J gene: TRBJ2-7; CDR3 protein: CASKLTGYEQYF; CDR3 DNA: TGTGCCAGCAAACTGACGGGCTACGAGCAGTACTTC
V gene: TRBV6-1; D gene: .; clone size: .; J gene: TRBJ1-6; CDR3 protein: CASSEGHGNSPLHF; CDR3 DNA: TGTGCCAGCAGTGAGGGACACGGTAATTCACCCCTCCACTTT
V gene: TRBV20-1; D gene: TRBD1; clone size: many; J gene: TRBJ1-1; CDR3 protein: CSARDGTGGVVAFF; CDR3 DNA: TGCAGTGCTAGAGATGGGACAGGGGGAGTCGTAGCTTTCTTT